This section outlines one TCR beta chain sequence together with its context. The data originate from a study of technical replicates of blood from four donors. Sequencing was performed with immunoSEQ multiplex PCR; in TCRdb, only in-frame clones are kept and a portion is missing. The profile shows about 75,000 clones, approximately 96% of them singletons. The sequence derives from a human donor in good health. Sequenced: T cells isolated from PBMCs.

This CDR3 reads CASSISGDTQYF. The CDR3 DNA sequence: TGTGCCAGTAGTATTTCGGGGGATACGCAGTATTTT. The chain carries TRBV19 and TRBJ2-3; D is possibly TRBD2 (5 bases). V was clipped by 3 bases and J by 6 bases, with 7 bases between them. Germline CDR1 reads LNHDA; CDR2 reads SQIVND (reference sequence). This CDR3 spans 12 amino acids.